Following are 30 T cell receptor beta chains from one sample sequenced in a study of blood T cell repertoires in COVID-19. Here immunoSEQ multiplex PCR was the method, and the copy in TCRdb shows in-frame clones only, minus some. The sample shows approximately 210,000 clones, 88% of them seen only once. The sample comprised peripheral blood. These receptors were taken from a human donor in a cohort sampled during active COVID-19.

This chain links TRBV7-2 with TRBJ1-1, with 9 positions matching TRBD1. With 0 bases clipped from V and 10 bases from J, the junction kept 12 bases outside the gene matches. The CDR3 length is 16 residues. CDR1 and CDR2 (germline): SGHTA, FQGNSA. The CDR3 nucleotides read TGTGCCAGCAGCTTAGCCGCTGCGGGACAGGGTATTAGAGCTTTCTTT. Translation: CASSLAAAGQGIRAFF.

J is TRBJ2-3 and V is TRBV7-9; D call uncertain. The CDR3 has 16 residues. With 0 bases removed from V and 0 bases from J, the gap between germline ends came to 10 bases. Germline V gene data show CDR1 as SEHNR and CDR2 as FQNEAQ (reference sequence). This CDR3 is CASSLASPLSTDTQYF. CDR3 DNA: TGTGCCAGCAGCTTAGCTAGTCCGCTGAGCACAGATACGCAGTATTTT.

This sequence joins TRBV21-1 and TRBJ1-5. TRBV21-1 is shown as a pseudogene. CDR3 size: 14 residues. The CDR3 DNA reads as TGTGCCAGCAGCAATTCCGGGTCCAATCAGCCCCAGCATTTT. Protein sequence: CASSNSGSNQPQHF.

The J gene is TRBJ1-2, the V gene TRBV27; a possible D gene is TRBD1 (5 bases). CDR3 length equals 10 residues. Per germline, CDR1 MNHEY and CDR2 SMNVEV (reference sequence). V was clipped by 8 bases and J by 10 bases, with 11 bases between them. The DNA for the CDR3 is TGTGCCAGCGGGCGGGGCCCCTACACCTTC. Translated, it gives CASGRGPYTF.

This chain links TRBV5-1 with TRBJ2-5; TRBD1 agrees at 7 bases. J lost 4 bases, V lost 4 bases, and 10 bases had no gene match. This CDR3 spans 15 amino acids. Per the germline V gene, CDR1 is SGHRS and CDR2 is YFSETQ. The CDR3 coding sequence is TGCGCCAGCAGCGACACCGGACAGGACGGAGAGACCCAGTACTTC. It codes for CASSDTGQDGETQYF.

The chain joins TRBV9 to TRBJ2-3, with 9 bases that match TRBD2. Trimming removed 2 bases from V and 3 bases from J; junction bases left unmatched: 10. The V gene's germline CDR1 is SGDLS and CDR2 YYNGEE. The CDR3 extends over 17 amino acids. CDR3 in amino acids: CASSVSGTSLKTDTQYF. The CDR3 DNA reads as TGTGCCAGCAGCGTCAGCGGGACTAGCTTAAAGACAGATACGCAGTATTTT. The full variable domain, rest sourced from reference TRBV9 and TRBJ2-3, is DSGVTQTPKHLITATGQRVTLRCSPRSGDLSVYWYQQSLDQGLQFLIQYYNGEERAKGNILERFSAQQFPDLHSELNLSSLELGDSALYFCASSVSGTSLKTDTQYFGPGTRLTVL.

The J gene is TRBJ2-7, the V gene TRBV6-5; maybe TRBD2 (5 bases). This CDR3 is built from 14 residues. Germline V CDR1 and CDR2: MNHEY, SVGAGI. V gave up 4 bases and J gave up 2 bases, with 12 bases separating them. Here the CDR3 DNA reads TGTGCCAGCAGTTTGTCGGGATCCGCCTACGAGCAGTACTTC. Translated, it gives CASSLSGSAYEQYF.

This clone was detected once. The V gene is TRBV14, the J gene TRBJ1-2; 9 positions match TRBD1. Germline V gene data show CDR1 as SGHDN and CDR2 as FVKESK. The CDR3 spans 15 residues. V trimming: 4 bases; J trimming: 3 bases; junction bases outside the gene matches: 6. The CDR3: CASSRYTGGDYGYTF. For the CDR3, the DNA is TGTGCCAGCAGCCGATACACAGGGGGCGACTATGGCTACACCTTC.

The chain joins TRBV6-2 or TRBV6-3 to TRBJ2-5; the match to TRBD2 covers 11 bases. This CDR3 spans 17 amino acids. CDR1 and CDR2 from the germline V gene are MNHEY and SVGEGT. V shed 2 bases and J 5 bases; nucleotides not matched to a gene: 10. The DNA of the CDR3 is TGTGCCAGCAGTTACACTTTGACTAGCGGGGAACGGGAGACCCAGTACTTC. Amino acid sequence: CASSYTLTSGERETQYF.

This clone was recorded once. The chain links TRBV6-6 to TRBJ2-6; D perhaps matches TRBD1 (6 bases). CDR3 length: 13 residues. CDR1 is MNHNY, CDR2 SVGAGI, per germline (reference sequence). Trimming pared 7 bases from V and 2 bases from J, leaving 6 bases between. The DNA of the CDR3 is TGTGCCAGCAAGGGGGCTGGGGCCAACGTCCTGACTTTC. Translating it yields CASKGAGANVLTF.

This chain links TRBV19 with TRBJ2-5; D is perhaps TRBD2 (6 bases). With 2 bases removed from V and 3 bases from J, the gap between germline ends came to 7 bases. The germline gives CDR1 LNHDA, CDR2 SQIVND (reference sequence). This CDR3 is 13 amino acids long. This chain's CDR3 is CASSIWGEETQYF. The CDR3 DNA sequence: TGTGCCAGTAGTATATGGGGGGAAGAGACCCAGTACTTC.

The rearrangement links TRBV6-5 to TRBJ1-5; D call uncertain. Trimming cost V 2 bases and J 7 bases, with 9 bases left between them. Germline V CDR1 and CDR2: MNHEY, SVGAGI. There are 13 residues in the CDR3. The CDR3 region is CASSYGTGQPQHF. For the CDR3, the DNA is TGTGCCAGCAGTTACGGTACCGGGCAGCCCCAGCATTTT.

This rearrangement joins TRBV5-6 to TRBJ2-7, with D possibly being TRBD1 (5 bases). V was clipped by 0 bases and J by 3 bases, with 13 bases between them. Germline loops: CDR1 SGHDT, CDR2 YYEEEE. This CDR3 comprises 15 residues. CDR3 sequence (DNA): TGTGCCAGCAGCTTGGCCTATACAGGTTTCTACGAGCAGTACTTC. Translated, it gives CASSLAYTGFYEQYF.

The chain links TRBV19 to TRBJ2-2, with D unresolved. Germline loops: CDR1 LNHDA, CDR2 SQIVND (reference sequence). Trimming pared 6 bases from V and 4 bases from J, leaving 12 bases between. This CDR3 comprises 14 residues. CDR3 sequence (DNA): TGTGCCAGTAGCCTACTGGGCCCCACCGGGGAGCTGTTTTTT. It specifies CASSLLGPTGELFF. Supplemented by reference TRBV19 and TRBJ2-2, the full variable domain reads DGGITQSPKYLFRKEGQNVTLSCEQNLNHDAMYWYRQDPGQGLRLIYYSQIVNDFQKGDIAEGYSVSREKKESFPLTVTSAQKNPTAFYLCASSLLGPTGELFFGEGSRLTVL.

J is TRBJ2-3 and V is TRBV14; D is unclear. Deletions cut 4 bases from V and 6 bases from J, with 14 bases between. The CDR3 loop spans 14 amino acids. CDR1 and CDR2 from the germline V gene are SGHDN and FVKESK. The CDR3 region is CASSPLTVPDTQYF. Written as DNA, the CDR3 is TGTGCCAGCAGCCCTTTGACTGTGCCGGATACGCAGTATTTT. Looking up the rest from reference TRBV14 and TRBJ2-3 gives the full variable domain: EAGVTQFPSHSVIEKGQTVTLRCDPISGHDNLYWYRRVMGKEIKFLLHFVKESKQDESGMPNNRFLAERTGGTYSTLKVQPAELEDSGVYFCASSPLTVPDTQYFGPGTRLTVL.

This clone was counted once. V usage is TRBV3-1 (or the pseudogene TRBV3-2) and J usage is TRBJ2-2, with 7 positions matching TRBD2. Germline trimming cut 3 bases from V and 2 bases from J; bases unmatched to any gene: 3. The germline gives CDR1 LGHDT, CDR2 YNNKEL (reference sequence). The CDR3 is made up of 15 amino acids. CDR3 in amino acids: CASSHGGINTGELFF. The CDR3 DNA reads TGTGCCAGCAGCCACGGGGGGATAAACACCGGGGAGCTGTTTTTT.

The rearrangement joins TRBV3-1 (or the pseudogene TRBV3-2) to TRBJ1-4; no definite D call. The CDR3 is 18 amino acids. From germline, CDR1 is LGHDT and CDR2 YNNKEL (reference sequence). Deletions cut 0 bases from V and 0 bases from J, with 14 bases between. CDR3 nucleotides: TGTGCCAGCAGCCAAGAGGGTGGAGAGTCCGCAACTAATGAAAAACTGTTTTTT. Translating it yields CASSQEGGESATNEKLFF.

This chain connects TRBV7-2 to TRBJ2-7; 8 positions match TRBD2. The V segment lost 4 bases and the J segment 11 bases; nucleotides outside the gene matches: 10. Germline loops: CDR1 SGHTA, CDR2 FQGNSA. CDR3 length: 13 residues. This chain's CDR3 is CASSSQQREGKYF. In DNA form, the CDR3 reads TGTGCCAGCAGCTCCCAACAACGGGAGGGGAAGTACTTC.

The chain is built from TRBV5-1 and TRBJ2-7, with 13 bases matching TRBD2. The trim removed 0 bases at V and 2 bases at J, leaving 8 bases unmatched. Germline CDR1 is SGHRS and CDR2 is YFSETQ. The CDR3 is made up of 18 amino acids. CDR3 nucleotides: TGCGCCAGCAGCTTGGAGGGACTAGCGGGATCGTGGACCTACGAGCAGTACTTC. This sequence encodes CASSLEGLAGSWTYEQYF.

The chain joins TRBV4-3 to TRBJ2-3; 7 nucleotides agree with TRBD2. Trimming took 1 base from V and 1 from J; bases not matched to a gene: 5. CDR3 length: 16 residues. Germline V lookup: CDR1 LGHNA, CDR2 YSLEER. The CDR3 nucleotides read TGCGCCAGCAGCCAAGCCCCTCTAGCGGGCACAGATACGCAGTATTTT. Translating it yields CASSQAPLAGTDTQYF.

The genes are TRBV2 and TRBJ1-1; 8 bases map to TRBD1. J lost 4 bases, V lost 6 bases, and 10 bases had no gene match. The germline gives CDR1 SNHLY, CDR2 FYNNEI. The CDR3 extends over 15 amino acids. The CDR3 coding sequence is TGTGCCAGCAGCAAGGACAGGGTCAGCGGCACTGAAGCTTTCTTT. Its protein is CASSKDRVSGTEAFF.

This chain uses TRBV6-6 with TRBJ2-1; a possible D gene is TRBD2 (6 bases). CDR1 is MNHNY and CDR2 is SVGAGI in the germline V gene (reference sequence). CDR3 length: 12 amino acids. The V end was cut by 7 bases, the J end by 13 bases, with 17 bases between. CDR3 DNA sequence: TGTGCCAGCAATAGCGCCGGGACTCACCAGTTCTTC. This sequence encodes CASNSAGTHQFF.

The CDR3 reads CASRSPTGANYGYTF. The CDR3 DNA reads TGTGCCAGCAGGTCACCGACAGGAGCTAACTATGGCTACACCTTC. The chain couples TRBV6-6 to TRBJ1-2, with D maybe TRBD1 (6 bases). Trimming took 6 bases from V and 0 from J, leaving 14 bases between them. This CDR3 has 15 residues. From germline, CDR1 is MNHNY and CDR2 SVGAGI (reference sequence).

This clone was observed a few times. The gene calls are TRBV27 and TRBJ2-7; TRBD1 aligns across 9 bases. J lost 2 bases, V lost 4 bases, and 9 bases had no gene match. Germline V gene lookup returns CDR1 MNHEY and CDR2 SMNVEV (reference sequence). The CDR3 spans 16 residues. This CDR3 reads CASSSGRDRATYEQYF. The CDR3 region has the DNA TGTGCCAGCAGTTCGGGAAGGGACAGGGCGACCTACGAGCAGTACTTC.

In this sample, this clone turned up once. DNA of the CDR3: TGTGCCAGCAGCGGTAGCGGGACTGCCGCCTACGAGCAGTACTTC. Protein sequence: CASSGSGTAAYEQYF. This chain joins TRBV5-4 and TRBJ2-7, with 8 bases that match TRBD2. The germline V gene encodes CDR1 SGHNT and CDR2 YYREEE (reference sequence). V trimming: 4 bases; J trimming: 2 bases; junction bases outside the gene matches: 8. The CDR3 consists of 15 residues.

V is TRBV2 and J is TRBJ2-1; 13 bases map to TRBD2. CDR1 is SNHLY and CDR2 is FYNNEI in the germline V gene. CDR3 length: 17 amino acids. After removal of 6 bases from V and 0 bases from J, the junction contained 5 bases not matched to a gene. The CDR3 bases are TGTGCCAGCAGGCCCGGACTAGCGGGGGTCTCCTACAATGAGCAGTTCTTC. Amino acid sequence: CASRPGLAGVSYNEQFF.

J is TRBJ2-3 and V is TRBV19, with no clear D. Germline V CDR1 and CDR2: LNHDA, SQIVND (reference sequence). The CDR3 spans 14 residues. Between the trimmed V and J ends, which lost 4 bases and 2 bases, there was a span of 10 bases. The CDR3 reads CASSKRPLTDTQYF. CDR3 DNA sequence: TGTGCCAGTAGTAAGAGGCCCCTCACAGATACGCAGTATTTT.

The chain links TRBV7-8 to TRBJ1-2; perhaps TRBD1 as D (5 bases). Germline CDR1 reads SGHVS; CDR2 reads FQNEAQ. CDR3 length: 14 residues. V lost 5 bases and J 2 bases, leaving 12 bases between the germline ends. The DNA for the CDR3 is TGTGCCAGCAGCGAATCTACAGGAAACTATGGCTACACCTTC. This translates into CASSESTGNYGYTF.

The V call is TRBV6-1, the J call TRBJ1-1; the match to TRBD1 covers 11 bases. V lost 7 bases, J lost 3 bases, and 7 bases stayed unmatched. Germline V CDR1 and CDR2: MNHNS, SASEGT. This CDR3 has 15 amino acids. CDR3 bases: TGTGCCAGCACCCCGGGACAGGGGGTTTACACTGAAGCTTTCTTT. This translates into CASTPGQGVYTEAFF.

The chain combines TRBV27 with TRBJ1-6; 9 positions match TRBD1. The CDR3 totals 16 residues. Germline lookup yields CDR1 MNHEY and CDR2 SMNVEV (reference sequence). The ends lost 5 bases at V and 10 bases at J; junction bases unmatched: 12. In DNA, the CDR3 is TGTGCCAGCAGTCCCCAAGGACAGGGGCCCTTATCACCCCTCCACTTT. It encodes CASSPQGQGPLSPLHF.